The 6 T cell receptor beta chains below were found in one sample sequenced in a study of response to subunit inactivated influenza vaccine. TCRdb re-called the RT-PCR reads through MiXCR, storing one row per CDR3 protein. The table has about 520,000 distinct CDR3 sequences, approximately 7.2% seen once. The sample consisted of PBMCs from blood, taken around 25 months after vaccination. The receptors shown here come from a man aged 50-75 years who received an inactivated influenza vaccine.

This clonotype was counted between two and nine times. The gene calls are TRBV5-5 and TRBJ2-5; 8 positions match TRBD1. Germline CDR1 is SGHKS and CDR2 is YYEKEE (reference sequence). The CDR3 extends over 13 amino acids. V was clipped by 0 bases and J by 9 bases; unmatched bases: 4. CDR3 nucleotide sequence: TGTGCCAGCAGCTTGGACAGGGGGAAGGCCCAGTACTTC. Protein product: CASSLDRGKAQYF.

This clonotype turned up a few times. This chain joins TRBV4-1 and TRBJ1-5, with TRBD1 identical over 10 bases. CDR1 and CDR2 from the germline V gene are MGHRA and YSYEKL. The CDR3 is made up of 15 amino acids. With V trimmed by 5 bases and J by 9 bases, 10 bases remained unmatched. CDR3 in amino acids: CASSGVPGQGTPQHF. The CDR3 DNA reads TGCGCCAGCAGCGGCGTCCCGGGACAGGGGACGCCCCAGCATTTT.

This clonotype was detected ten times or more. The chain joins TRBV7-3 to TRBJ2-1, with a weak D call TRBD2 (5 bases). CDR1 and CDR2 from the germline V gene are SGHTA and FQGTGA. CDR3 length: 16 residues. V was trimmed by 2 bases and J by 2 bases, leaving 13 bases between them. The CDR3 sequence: CASSLVRGAAYNEQFF. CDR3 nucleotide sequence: TGTGCCAGCAGCTTAGTCCGTGGAGCGGCCTACAATGAGCAGTTCTTC.

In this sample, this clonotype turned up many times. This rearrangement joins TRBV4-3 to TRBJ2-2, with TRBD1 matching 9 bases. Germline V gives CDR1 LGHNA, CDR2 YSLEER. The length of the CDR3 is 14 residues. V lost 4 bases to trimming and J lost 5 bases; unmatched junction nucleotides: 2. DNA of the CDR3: TGCGCCAGCAGCCGACAGGGGGAGACCGGGGAGCTGTTTTTT. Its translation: CASSRQGETGELFF.

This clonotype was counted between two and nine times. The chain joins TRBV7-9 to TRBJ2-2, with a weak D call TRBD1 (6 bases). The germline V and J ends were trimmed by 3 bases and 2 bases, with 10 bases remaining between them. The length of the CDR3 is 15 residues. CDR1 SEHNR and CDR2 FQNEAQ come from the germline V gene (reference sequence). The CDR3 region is CASSFEQGNTGELFF. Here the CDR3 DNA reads TGTGCCAGCAGCTTTGAACAGGGTAACACCGGGGAGCTGTTTTTT.

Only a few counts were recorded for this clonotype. This CDR3 reads CSAPDSFHSYEQYF. The CDR3 DNA reads as TGCAGTGCTCCTGACAGTTTCCATTCCTACGAGCAGTACTTC. This rearrangement joins TRBV20-1 to TRBJ2-7; tentatively, D is TRBD1 (5 bases). CDR3 length equals 14 residues. Germline CDR1 and CDR2: DFQATT and SNEGSKA (reference sequence). The V end lost 5 bases, the J end lost 1 base, and 15 bases lay between the germline ends.